The source of this T cell receptor beta chain is a study of cytomegalovirus exposure and HLA in healthy donors. Whole-study findings and limits: Researchers reported that a few CMV-associated chains were confirmed in vitro as CMV antigen-specific. Reportedly, HLA-A and HLA-B alleles of most subjects were accurately predicted from TCR beta. Several of the most significant clusters appeared linked to common viral pathogens, based on a later analysis.

This CDR3 has 13 amino acids. Germline lookup yields CDR1 WNHNN and CDR2 SYGVQD (reference sequence). V shed 5 bases and J 5 bases; nucleotides not matched to a gene: 5. Donors were ostensibly healthy at sampling, although undocumented immune exposures were probable. In the case of this clone: Its matching antigen is unknown.

PCR employed 60 Vbeta and 13 Jbeta primers. Libraries were prepared by immunoSEQ multiplex PCR; TCRdb keeps only in-frame clonotypes and omits some of them. The sample has about 100,000 clones; approximately 80% are singletons. Sequencing was done on a sample of PBMCs. The sequence derives from a woman between 40 and 55 years old in good health and CMV-seronegative. The rearrangement joins TRBV10-1 to TRBJ1-2; 7 nucleotides match TRBD1. The DNA for the CDR3 is TGCGCCAGCAGTCCCGGGACAGAGTATGGCTACACCTTC. Protein: CASSPGTEYGYTF.